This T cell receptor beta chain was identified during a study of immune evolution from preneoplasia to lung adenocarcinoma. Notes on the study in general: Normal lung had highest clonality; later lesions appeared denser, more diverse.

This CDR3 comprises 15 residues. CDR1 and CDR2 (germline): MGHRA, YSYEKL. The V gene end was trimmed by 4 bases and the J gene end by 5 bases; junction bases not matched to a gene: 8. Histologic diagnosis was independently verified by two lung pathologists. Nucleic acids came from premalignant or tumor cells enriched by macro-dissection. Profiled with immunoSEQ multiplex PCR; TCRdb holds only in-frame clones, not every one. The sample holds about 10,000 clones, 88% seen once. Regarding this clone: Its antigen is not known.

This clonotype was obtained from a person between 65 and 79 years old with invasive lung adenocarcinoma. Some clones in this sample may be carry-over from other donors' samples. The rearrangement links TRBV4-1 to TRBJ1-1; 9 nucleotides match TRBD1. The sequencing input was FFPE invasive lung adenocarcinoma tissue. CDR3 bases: TGCGCCAGCAGCCCAGGTTTGGACAGGGGAACTGAAGCTTTCTTT. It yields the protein CASSPGLDRGTEAFF.